The rows below give T cell receptor beta chains drawn from one sample of a study of cytomegalovirus exposure and HLA in healthy donors. Sequenced by immunoSEQ multiplex PCR; TCRdb stores in-frame clones only, minus some. The table lists 170,000 or so clones, 80% of them singletons. Sequenced material: PBMCs. The receptors stem from a man between 35 and 55 years old in good health and CMV-seronegative. Each CDR3 is given with its conserved first and last residue. The D gene is left open where the match is weak. Clone size, where shown, is once, few, many, or a class for clones that have expanded.

j_call,d_call,v_call,clone_size,cdr3_aa,cdr3_nt
TRBJ1-5,TRBD1,TRBV27,-,CASSLGTGNNQPQHF,TGTGCCAGCAGCTTAGGGACAGGGAACAATCAGCCCCAGCATTTT
TRBJ1-2,-,TRBV9,-,CASSVSPSGRSNYGYTF,TGTGCCAGCAGCGTAAGCCCTTCAGGCAGGTCTAACTATGGCTACACCTTC
TRBJ1-1,-,TRBV9,-,CASSVRDYLNTEAFF,TGTGCCAGCAGCGTAAGGGACTACTTGAACACTGAAGCTTTCTTT
TRBJ1-6,-,TRBV11-3,-,CASTQGGISDNSPLHF,TGTGCCAGCACCCAGGGTGGGATTTCGGATAATTCACCCCTCCACTTT
TRBJ1-1,-,TRBV5-5,-,CASSGRPANTEAFF,TGTGCCAGCAGCGGGCGTCCGGCGAACACTGAAGCTTTCTTT
TRBJ2-3,TRBD2,TRBV18,-,CASSPASGGRSTDTQYF,TGTGCCAGCTCACCGGCTAGCGGGGGGCGTAGCACAGATACGCAGTATTTT
TRBJ2-7,-,TRBV27,-,CASSLAGSSYEQYF,TGTGCCAGCAGTTTAGCAGGCAGCTCCTACGAGCAGTACTTC
TRBJ2-5,TRBD1,TRBV25-1,-,CASSGRDRSQETQYF,TGTGCCAGCAGTGGGCGGGACAGGTCACAAGAGACCCAGTACTTC
TRBJ2-5,-,TRBV2,-,CASSGLAGETQYF,TGTGCCAGCAGCGGACTCGCAGGAGAGACCCAGTACTTC
TRBJ2-5,TRBD1,TRBV13,-,CASSADRGEAQYF,TGTGCCAGCAGCGCCGACAGGGGCGAGGCCCAGTACTTC
TRBJ1-5,TRBD1,TRBV19,-,CASSPRGTDSNQPQHF,TGTGCCAGTAGTCCCAGGGGGACCGATAGCAATCAGCCCCAGCATTTT
TRBJ2-7,-,TRBV5-6,-,CASSFNSYEQYF,TGTGCCAGCAGCTTTAATTCCTACGAGCAGTACTTC
TRBJ1-1,-,TRBV6-5,-,CASSYVGYGNTEAFF,TGTGCCAGCAGTTACGTCGGGTATGGGAACACTGAAGCTTTCTTT
TRBJ2-7,-,TRBV9,-,CASSLGPGQSSYEQYF,TGTGCCAGCAGCCTAGGCCCGGGACAAAGCTCCTACGAGCAGTACTTC
TRBJ2-1,TRBD2,TRBV5-1,-,CASSSDTSASYNEQFF,TGCGCCAGCAGCTCCGACACTAGCGCGTCCTACAATGAGCAGTTCTTC
TRBJ1-1,-,TRBV5-6,-,CASSLAQNTEAFF,TGTGCCAGCAGCTTGGCACAGAACACTGAAGCTTTCTTT
TRBJ1-2,TRBD1,TRBV9,-,CASSVRQGGGYTF,TGTGCCAGCAGCGTTCGACAGGGTGGTGGCTACACCTTC
TRBJ2-3,-,TRBV7-2,-,CASSSRRYTQYF,TGTGCCAGCAGCTCCAGGAGGTATACGCAGTATTTT
TRBJ2-1,TRBD2,TRBV29-1,few,CSAGAGPPYNEQFF,TGCAGCGCCGGAGCGGGACCCCCCTACAATGAGCAGTTCTTC
TRBJ2-7,TRBD2,TRBV7-2,-,CASSPSWTSGGAFRPEQYF,TGTGCCAGCAGCCCCTCGTGGACTAGCGGGGGGGCTTTTCGCCCCGAGCAGTACTTC
TRBJ1-1,TRBD1,TRBV6-4,-,CAIRTGRLNTEAFF,TGTGCCATCCGGACAGGGCGGTTGAACACTGAAGCTTTCTTT
TRBJ2-5,TRBD1,TRBV10-3,-,CAISGTGQGETQYF,TGTGCCATCAGCGGGACAGGTCAAGGAGAGACCCAGTACTTC